One sample yielded the 10 T cell receptor beta chains listed below, sequenced in a study of T cells in Graves' hyperthyroidism and ophthalmopathy. Amplified TCR beta CDR3 regions derived from RNA transcripts. The TCR CDR3 was amplified in a first-round RT-PCR using the HTBI primer set. TCRdb fed the multiplex PCR reads into MiXCR, producing one record per CDR3 protein. Among hundreds of thousands of distinct CDR3 sequences, around 20% were seen once, and the ten largest hold approximately 16%. Input material: blood. Receptor source: a woman between 50 and 59 years old with Graves' hyperthyroidism that later progressed to Graves' ophthalmopathy.

The chain carries TRBV2 and TRBJ1-1; D unresolved. Between the trimmed V and J ends, which lost 7 bases and 2 bases, there was a span of 8 bases. The CDR3 has 12 amino acids. Germline CDR1 is SNHLY and CDR2 is FYNNEI. Here the CDR3 DNA reads TGTGCCAGCACTCCAAGAAACACTGAAGCTTTCTTT. This codes for CASTPRNTEAFF.

V gene TRBV4-1 combines with J gene TRBJ1-1; D not resolved. V was trimmed by 2 bases and J by 2 bases, leaving 15 bases between them. The CDR3 extends over 16 amino acids. Germline V gene lookup returns CDR1 MGHRA and CDR2 YSYEKL. Here the CDR3 DNA reads TGCGCCAGCAGCCAACAGTTTCGGCAGGACAACACTGAAGCTTTCTTT. Translating it yields CASSQQFRQDNTEAFF.

J is TRBJ2-7 and V is TRBV7-9, with D unclear. The CDR3 is 14 amino acids. CDR1 is SEHNR, CDR2 FQNEAQ, per germline (reference sequence). V lost 5 bases to trimming and J lost 0 bases, with 11 bases between them. The CDR3 here is CASSVSRVSYEQYF. CDR3 coding DNA: TGTGCCAGCAGCGTATCCCGGGTCTCCTACGAGCAGTACTTC.

The genes are TRBV2 and TRBJ2-7; perhaps D is TRBD1 or TRBD2 (5 bases each). Looked up from germline, CDR1 is SNHLY and CDR2 is FYNNEI. The CDR3 is made up of 13 amino acids. Trimming took off 7 bases at V and 6 bases at J, with 16 bases between the two ends. CDR3 bases: TGTGCCAGCACCCGGGGCCCCCTTGCCGAGCAGTACTTC. Amino acids: CASTRGPLAEQYF.

At least ten counts were recorded for this clonotype. As DNA, the CDR3 is TGTGCCAGCAGCTTACCCCTAGCGGGGGTTAGCACAGATACGCAGTATTTT. This codes for CASSLPLAGVSTDTQYF. The V call is TRBV7-2, the J call TRBJ2-3; 10 bases map to TRBD2. CDR3 length: 17 amino acids. The trim removed 2 bases at V and 0 bases at J, leaving 5 bases unmatched. The germline gives CDR1 SGHTA, CDR2 FQGNSA.

This chain connects TRBV2 to TRBJ1-4, with D maybe TRBD1 (6 bases). Germline assignment: CDR1 SNHLY and CDR2 FYNNEI. The CDR3 loop spans 18 amino acids. Trimming took off 5 bases at V and 8 bases at J, with 27 bases between the two ends. CDR3 sequence: CASSWTDPSLAIEEKLFF. The CDR3 DNA sequence: TGTGCCAGCAGTTGGACAGATCCATCATTAGCCATTGAAGAAAAACTGTTTTTT.

This sequence joins TRBV10-2 and TRBJ2-7; tentatively, D is TRBD2 (6 bases). CDR3 size: 14 residues. The germline V and J ends were trimmed by 8 bases and 7 bases, with 21 bases remaining between them. CDR1 WSHSY and CDR2 SAAADI come from the germline V gene. CDR3 protein: CASSSGVGGWEQYF. As DNA, the CDR3 is TGCGCCAGCTCTTCTGGCGTTGGAGGGTGGGAGCAGTACTTC.

The rearrangement links TRBV7-6 to TRBJ2-7, with D possibly matching TRBD1 (5 bases). Germline lookup yields CDR1 SGHVS and CDR2 FNYEAQ. The V end lost 5 bases, the J end lost 5 bases, and 19 bases lay between the germline ends. This CDR3 spans 15 amino acids. Here the CDR3 DNA reads TGTGCCAGCAGCCAAAGAACAGGTCTATCGGACGAGCAGTACTTC. It specifies CASSQRTGLSDEQYF. Full variable domain (outside the CDR3, taken from reference TRBV7-6 and TRBJ2-7): GAGVSQSPRYKVTKRGQDVALRCDPISGHVSLYWYRQALGQGPEFLTYFNYEAQQDKSGLPNDRFSAERPEGSISTLTIQRTEQRDSAMYRCASSQRTGLSDEQYFGPGTRLTVT.

The chain is built from TRBV4-1 and TRBJ2-1; no clear D. Trimming removed 1 base at V and 1 base at J, with 14 bases between. This CDR3 contains 17 residues. Germline V gene lookup returns CDR1 MGHRA and CDR2 YSYEKL. CDR3 bases: TGCGCCAGCAGCCAAGTGGCCAGGAAAATATCCTACAATGAGCAGTTCTTC. Protein: CASSQVARKISYNEQFF.

This clonotype was observed at least ten times. The chain is built from TRBV20-1 and TRBJ2-5; 8 positions match TRBD2. Germline V gives CDR1 DFQATT, CDR2 SNEGSKA (reference sequence). Losses at the gene ends were 6 bases for V and 5 bases for J; bases not matched to a gene: 11. The CDR3 is 14 amino acids. The CDR3 nucleotides read TGCAGTGCCCGGGGGGGGGCTGTCTGGGAGACCCAGTACTTC. Translated: CSARGGAVWETQYF.